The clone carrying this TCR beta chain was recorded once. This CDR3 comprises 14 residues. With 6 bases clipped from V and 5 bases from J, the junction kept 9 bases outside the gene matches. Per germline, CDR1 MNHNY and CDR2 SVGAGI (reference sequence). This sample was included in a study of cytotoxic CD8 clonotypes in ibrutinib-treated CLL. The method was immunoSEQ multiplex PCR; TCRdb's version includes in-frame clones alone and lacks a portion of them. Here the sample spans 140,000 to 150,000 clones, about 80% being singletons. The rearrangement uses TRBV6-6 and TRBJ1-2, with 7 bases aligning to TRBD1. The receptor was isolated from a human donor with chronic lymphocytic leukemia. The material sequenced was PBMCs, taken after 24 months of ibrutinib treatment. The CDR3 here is CASSTGTELYGYTF. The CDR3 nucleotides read TGTGCCAGCAGCACCGGGACAGAGCTTTATGGCTACACCTTC.